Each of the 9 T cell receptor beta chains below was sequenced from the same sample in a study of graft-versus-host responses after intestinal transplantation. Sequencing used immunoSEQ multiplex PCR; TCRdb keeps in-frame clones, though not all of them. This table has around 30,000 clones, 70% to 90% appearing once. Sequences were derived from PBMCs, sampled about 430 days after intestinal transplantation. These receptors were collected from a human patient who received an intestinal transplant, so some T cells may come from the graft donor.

The CDR3 DNA reads as TGCGCCAGCAGCCCTCCCGGGACAGGGGGTGTCGAGCAGTACTTC. Protein: CASSPPGTGGVEQYF. The V gene is TRBV5-1, the J gene TRBJ2-5; TRBD1 matches at 11 bases. The J call may be incorrect, as the DNA end agrees better with TRBJ2-7. The CDR3 spans 15 residues. Germline V gene sequence: CDR1 SGHRS, CDR2 YFSETQ.

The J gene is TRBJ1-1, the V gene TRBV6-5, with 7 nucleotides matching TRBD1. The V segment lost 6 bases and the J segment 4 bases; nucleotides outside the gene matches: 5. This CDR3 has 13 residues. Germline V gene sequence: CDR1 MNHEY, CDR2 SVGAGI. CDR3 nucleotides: TGTGCCAGCAGATACAGGGGATCCACTGAAGCTTTCTTT. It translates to CASRYRGSTEAFF.

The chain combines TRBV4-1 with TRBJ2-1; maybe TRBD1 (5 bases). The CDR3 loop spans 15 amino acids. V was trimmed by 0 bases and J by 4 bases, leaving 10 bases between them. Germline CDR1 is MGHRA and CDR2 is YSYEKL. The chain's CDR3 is CASSQDPDRYNEQFF. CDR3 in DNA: TGCGCCAGCAGCCAAGATCCCGACAGATACAATGAGCAGTTCTTC.

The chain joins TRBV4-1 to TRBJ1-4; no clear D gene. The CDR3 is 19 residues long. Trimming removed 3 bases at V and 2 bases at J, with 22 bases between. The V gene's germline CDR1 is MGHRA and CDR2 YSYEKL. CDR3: CASSHRSASIEPTNEKLFF. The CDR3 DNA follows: TGCGCCAGCAGCCACAGATCGGCCTCCATTGAGCCGACTAATGAAAAACTGTTTTTT.

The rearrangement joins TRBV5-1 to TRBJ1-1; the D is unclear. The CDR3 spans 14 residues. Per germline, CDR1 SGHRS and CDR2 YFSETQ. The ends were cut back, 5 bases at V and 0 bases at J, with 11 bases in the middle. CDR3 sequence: CASRVISLNTEAFF. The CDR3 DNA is TGCGCCAGCAGGGTGATCTCTCTGAACACTGAAGCTTTCTTT. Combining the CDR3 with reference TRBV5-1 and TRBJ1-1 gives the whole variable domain KAGVTQTPRYLIKTRGQQVTLSCSPISGHRSVSWYQQTPGQGLQFLFEYFSETQRNKGNFPGRFSGRQFSNSRSEMNVSTLELGDSALYLCASRVISLNTEAFFGQGTRLTVV.

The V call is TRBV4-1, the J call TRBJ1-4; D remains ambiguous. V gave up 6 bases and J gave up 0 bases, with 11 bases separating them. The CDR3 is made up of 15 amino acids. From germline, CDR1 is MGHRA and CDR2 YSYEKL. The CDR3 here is CASRAGFATNEKLFF. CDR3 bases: TGCGCCAGCAGGGCGGGGTTTGCAACTAATGAAAAACTGTTTTTT.

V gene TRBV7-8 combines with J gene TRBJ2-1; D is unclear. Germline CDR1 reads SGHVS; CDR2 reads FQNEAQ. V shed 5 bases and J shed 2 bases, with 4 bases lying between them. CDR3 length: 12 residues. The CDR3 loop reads CASSPTYNEQFF. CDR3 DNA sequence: TGTGCCAGCAGCCCCACCTACAATGAGCAGTTCTTC. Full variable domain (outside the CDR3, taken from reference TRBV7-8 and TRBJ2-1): GAGVSQSPRYKVAKRGQDVALRCDPISGHVSLFWYQQALGQGPEFLTYFQNEAQLDKSGLPSDRFFAERPEGSVSTLKIQRTQQEDSAVYLCASSPTYNEQFFGPGTRLTVL.

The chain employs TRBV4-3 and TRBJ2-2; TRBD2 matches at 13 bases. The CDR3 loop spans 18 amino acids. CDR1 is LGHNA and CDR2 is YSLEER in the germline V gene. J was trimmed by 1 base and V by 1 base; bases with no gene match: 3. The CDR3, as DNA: TGCGCCAGCAGCCAAGGACTAGCGGGGGGAAAGAACACCGGGGAGCTGTTTTTT. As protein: CASSQGLAGGKNTGELFF.

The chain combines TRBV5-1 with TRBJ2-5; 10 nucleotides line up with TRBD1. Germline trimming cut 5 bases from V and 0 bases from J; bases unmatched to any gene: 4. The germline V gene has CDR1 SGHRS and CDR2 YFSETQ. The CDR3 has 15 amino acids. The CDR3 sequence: CASSMGQGYQETQYF. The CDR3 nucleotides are TGCGCCAGCAGTATGGGACAGGGGTACCAAGAGACCCAGTACTTC. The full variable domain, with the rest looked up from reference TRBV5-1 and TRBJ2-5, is KAGVTQTPRYLIKTRGQQVTLSCSPISGHRSVSWYQQTPGQGLQFLFEYFSETQRNKGNFPGRFSGRQFSNSRSEMNVSTLELGDSALYLCASSMGQGYQETQYFGPGTRLLVL.